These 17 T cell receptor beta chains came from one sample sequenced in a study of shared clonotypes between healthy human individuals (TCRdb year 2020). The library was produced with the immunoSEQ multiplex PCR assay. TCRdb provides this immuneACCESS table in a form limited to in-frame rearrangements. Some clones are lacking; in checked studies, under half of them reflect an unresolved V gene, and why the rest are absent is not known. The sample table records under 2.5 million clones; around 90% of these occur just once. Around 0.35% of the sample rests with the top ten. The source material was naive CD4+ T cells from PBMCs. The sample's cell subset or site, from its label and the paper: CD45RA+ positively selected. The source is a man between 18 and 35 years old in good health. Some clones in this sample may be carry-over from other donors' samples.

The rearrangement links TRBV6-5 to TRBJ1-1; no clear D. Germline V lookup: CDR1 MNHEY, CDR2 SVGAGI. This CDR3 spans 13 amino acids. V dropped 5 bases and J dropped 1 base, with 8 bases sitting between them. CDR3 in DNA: TGTGCCAGCAGTAACCAAGGGAACACTGAAGCTTTCTTT. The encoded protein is CASSNQGNTEAFF.

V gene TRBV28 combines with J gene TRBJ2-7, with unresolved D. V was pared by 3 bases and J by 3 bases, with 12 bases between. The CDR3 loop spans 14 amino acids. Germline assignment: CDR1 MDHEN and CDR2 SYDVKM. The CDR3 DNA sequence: TGTGCCAGCAGTTTCTCCCTGGGCATCTACGAGCAGTACTTC. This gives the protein CASSFSLGIYEQYF.

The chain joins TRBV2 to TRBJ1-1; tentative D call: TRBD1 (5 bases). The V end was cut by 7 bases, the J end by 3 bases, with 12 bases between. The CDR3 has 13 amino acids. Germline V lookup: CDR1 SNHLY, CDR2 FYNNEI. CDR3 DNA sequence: TGTGCCAGCAATGGGGGGGGATACACTGAAGCTTTCTTT. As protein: CASNGGGYTEAFF.

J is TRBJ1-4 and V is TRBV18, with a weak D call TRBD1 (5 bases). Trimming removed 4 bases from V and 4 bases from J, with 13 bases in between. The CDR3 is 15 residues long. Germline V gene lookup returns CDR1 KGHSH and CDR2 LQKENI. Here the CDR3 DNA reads TGTGCCAGCTCACGAGGACATGGCGGTAATGAAAAACTGTTTTTT. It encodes CASSRGHGGNEKLFF.

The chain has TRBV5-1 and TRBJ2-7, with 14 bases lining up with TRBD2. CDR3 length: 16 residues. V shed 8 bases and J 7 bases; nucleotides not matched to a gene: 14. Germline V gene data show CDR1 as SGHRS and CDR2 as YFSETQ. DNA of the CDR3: TGCGCCAGTAAACCGGGACTAGCGGGAGTGGTAGGAGAGCAGTACTTC. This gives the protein CASKPGLAGVVGEQYF.

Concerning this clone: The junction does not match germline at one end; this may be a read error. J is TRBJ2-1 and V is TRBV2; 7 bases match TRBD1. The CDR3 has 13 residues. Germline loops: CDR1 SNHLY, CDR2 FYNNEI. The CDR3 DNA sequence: TGTGCCAGCAGCGAAGACAGGGTTACTGAGCAGTTCTTC. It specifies CASSEDRVTEQFF.

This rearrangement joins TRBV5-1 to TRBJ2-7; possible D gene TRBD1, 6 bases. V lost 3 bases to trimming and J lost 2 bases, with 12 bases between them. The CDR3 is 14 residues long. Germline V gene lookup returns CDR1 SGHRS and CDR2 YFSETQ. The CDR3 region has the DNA TGCGCCAGCAGCTCCGGACAGTCCCCCTACGAGCAGTACTTC. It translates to CASSSGQSPYEQYF.

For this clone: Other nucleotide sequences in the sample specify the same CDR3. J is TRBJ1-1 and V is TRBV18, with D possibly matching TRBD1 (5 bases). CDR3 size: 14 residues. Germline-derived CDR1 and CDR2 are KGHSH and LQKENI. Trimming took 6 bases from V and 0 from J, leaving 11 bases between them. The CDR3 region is CASSPTALNTEAFF. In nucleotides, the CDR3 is TGTGCCAGCTCGCCGACAGCGCTGAACACTGAAGCTTTCTTT.

CDR3 DNA: TGTGCCAGCAGTGTTGGACCGATGAACGGTGAAGCTTTCTTT. Its translation is CASSVGPMNGEAFF. This chain links TRBV6-1 with TRBJ1-1; D gene unclear. The germline V gene encodes CDR1 MNHNS and CDR2 SASEGT. The CDR3 is 14 residues long. V shed 4 bases and J shed 7 bases, with 16 bases lying between them.

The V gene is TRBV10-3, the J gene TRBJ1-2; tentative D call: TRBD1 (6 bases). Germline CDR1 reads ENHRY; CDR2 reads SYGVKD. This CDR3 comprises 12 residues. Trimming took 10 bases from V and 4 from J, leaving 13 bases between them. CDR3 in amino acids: CATEQGLYGYTF. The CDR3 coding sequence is TGTGCCACAGAACAGGGCCTCTATGGCTACACCTTC.

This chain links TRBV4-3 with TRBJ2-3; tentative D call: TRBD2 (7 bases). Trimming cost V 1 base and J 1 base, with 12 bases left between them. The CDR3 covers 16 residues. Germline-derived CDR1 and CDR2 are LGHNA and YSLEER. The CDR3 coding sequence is TGCGCCAGCAGCCAAGGGGGGGGCGCCGGCACAGATACGCAGTATTTT. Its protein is CASSQGGGAGTDTQYF.

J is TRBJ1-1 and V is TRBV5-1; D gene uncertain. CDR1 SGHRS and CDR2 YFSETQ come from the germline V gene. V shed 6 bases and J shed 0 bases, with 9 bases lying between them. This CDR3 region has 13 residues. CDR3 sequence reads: CASTLQLNTEAFF. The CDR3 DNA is TGCGCCAGCACGTTACAGCTGAACACTGAAGCTTTCTTT.

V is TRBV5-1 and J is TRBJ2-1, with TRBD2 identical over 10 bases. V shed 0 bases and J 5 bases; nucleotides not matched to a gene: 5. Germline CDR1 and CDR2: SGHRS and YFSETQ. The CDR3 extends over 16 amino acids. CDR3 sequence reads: CASSLALSGGDNEQFF. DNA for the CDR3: TGCGCCAGCAGCTTGGCCTTGAGCGGGGGGGACAATGAGCAGTTCTTC.

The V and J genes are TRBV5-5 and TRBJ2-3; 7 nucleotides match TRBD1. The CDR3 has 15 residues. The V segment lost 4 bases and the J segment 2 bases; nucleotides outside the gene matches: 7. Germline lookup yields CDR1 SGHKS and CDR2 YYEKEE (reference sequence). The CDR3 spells CASSLRDSHTDTQYF. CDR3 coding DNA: TGTGCCAGCAGCCTACGGGACAGCCACACAGATACGCAGTATTTT. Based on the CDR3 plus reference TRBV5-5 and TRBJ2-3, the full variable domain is DAGVTQSPTHLIKTRGQQVTLRCSPISGHKSVSWYQQVLGQGPQFIFQYYEKEERGRGNFPDRFSARQFPNYSSELNVNALLLGDSALYLCASSLRDSHTDTQYFGPGTRLTVL.

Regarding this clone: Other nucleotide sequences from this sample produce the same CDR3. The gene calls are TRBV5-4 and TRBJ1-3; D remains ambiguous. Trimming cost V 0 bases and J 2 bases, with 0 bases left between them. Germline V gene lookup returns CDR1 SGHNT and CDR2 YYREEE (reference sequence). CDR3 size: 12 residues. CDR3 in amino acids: CASSLAGNTIYF. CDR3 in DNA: TGTGCCAGCAGCTTGGCTGGAAACACCATATATTTT.

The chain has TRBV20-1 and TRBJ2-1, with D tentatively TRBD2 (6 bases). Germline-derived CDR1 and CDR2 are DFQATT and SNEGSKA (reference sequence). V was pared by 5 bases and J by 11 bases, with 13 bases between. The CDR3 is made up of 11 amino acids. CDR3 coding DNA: TGCAGTGCTCCAAGGGACTCCAAGCAGTTCTTC. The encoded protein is CSAPRDSKQFF.

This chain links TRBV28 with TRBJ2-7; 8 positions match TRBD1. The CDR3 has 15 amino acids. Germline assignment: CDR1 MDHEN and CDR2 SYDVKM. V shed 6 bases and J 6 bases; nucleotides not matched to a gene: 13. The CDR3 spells CASRNLLTTGGEQYF. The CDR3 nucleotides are TGTGCCAGCAGAAATCTTTTGACCACAGGGGGCGAGCAGTACTTC.